A single sample gave rise to the 25 T cell receptor beta chains below, sequenced in a study of blood T cell repertoires in COVID-19. Clones were read by immunoSEQ multiplex PCR, and TCRdb kept only the in-frame ones, dropping some. The repertoire holds fewer than 500,000 clones, roughly nine tenths seen once, with roughly 1.1% in the top ten. The sequencing input was PBMCs or T cells enriched from blood (not recorded which). All receptors derive from a man between 25 and 39 years old who had recovered from COVID-19.

V gene TRBV5-1 combines with J gene TRBJ1-6; 8 bases are a match to TRBD1. J was trimmed by 0 bases and V by 0 bases; bases with no gene match: 2. The germline gives CDR1 SGHRS, CDR2 YFSETQ. The CDR3 sequence is 17 residues long. CDR3 sequence: CASSLVTGGSYNSPLHF. CDR3 coding DNA: TGCGCCAGCAGCTTGGTTACAGGGGGCTCCTATAATTCACCCCTCCACTTT.

The chain joins TRBV28 to TRBJ2-5, with 8 bases lining up with TRBD1. The junction had 10 bases not matched to a gene; V was cut back by 5 bases and J by 5 bases. This CDR3 comprises 15 residues. In germline, CDR1 is MDHEN, CDR2 SYDVKM. CDR3 sequence: CASSPRQGARETQYF. CDR3 coding DNA: TGTGCCAGCAGTCCTCGCCAGGGGGCTAGGGAGACCCAGTACTTC. Using reference TRBV28 and TRBJ2-5 for the parts outside the CDR3, the full variable domain is DVKVTQSSRYLVKRTGEKVFLECVQDMDHENMFWYRQDPGLGLRLIYFSYDVKMKEKGDIPEGYSVSREKKERFSLILESASTNQTSMYLCASSPRQGARETQYFGPGTRLLVL.

The rearrangement links TRBV29-1 to TRBJ2-2; 7 nucleotides match TRBD2. The CDR3 loop spans 13 amino acids. Germline V gene lookup returns CDR1 SQVTM and CDR2 ANQGSEA. J gave up 7 bases and V 2 bases, and 4 bases lay outside the gene matches. In DNA, the CDR3 is TGCAGCGTTGAATCAAAGCGGGGCGGGGAGCTGTTTTTT. Protein product: CSVESKRGGELFF.

This sequence joins TRBV4-1 and TRBJ2-3, with D unclear. V was trimmed by 1 base and J by 6 bases, leaving 14 bases between them. CDR3 length equals 15 residues. Germline values: CDR1 MGHRA, CDR2 YSYEKL. The CDR3 DNA reads as TGCGCCAGCAGCCAAGCTAGAACAAACGGTGATACGCAGTATTTT. Protein: CASSQARTNGDTQYF.

The CDR3 DNA reads TGTGCCAGCACCCCCGGGGACAGGGGGAGATCACCCCTCCACTTT. Protein sequence: CASTPGDRGRSPLHF. The chain uses TRBV28 and TRBJ1-6, with TRBD1 matching over 11 bases. Germline lookup yields CDR1 MDHEN and CDR2 SYDVKM. With V trimmed by 7 bases and J by 10 bases, 9 bases remained unmatched. CDR3 size: 15 residues.

The chain carries TRBV28 and TRBJ1-1; 7 bases line up with TRBD1. This CDR3 contains 14 residues. V trimming: 6 bases; J trimming: 4 bases; junction bases outside the gene matches: 8. CDR1 is MDHEN and CDR2 is SYDVKM in the germline V gene. The CDR3 is CASSYRGTITEAFF. Here the CDR3 DNA reads TGTGCCAGCAGCTACAGGGGTACGATCACTGAAGCTTTCTTT.

This chain connects TRBV2 to TRBJ2-4, with TRBD1 as a possible D gene (6 bases). This CDR3 is built from 13 residues. Germline V gene lookup returns CDR1 SNHLY and CDR2 FYNNEI. V lost 6 bases, J lost 2 bases, and 8 bases lay in between. Written as DNA, the CDR3 is TGTGCCAGCAGGGGGGCACCCAAAAACATTCAGTACTTC. This encodes CASRGAPKNIQYF.

This clone was detected ten times or more. The V gene is TRBV4-2, the J gene TRBJ2-1; 9 nucleotides match TRBD2. V was clipped by 6 bases and J by 10 bases; unmatched bases: 13. CDR3 length: 15 residues. CDR1 and CDR2 (germline): LGHNA, YNFKEQ. In nucleotides, the CDR3 is TGTGCCAGCAGTTCCGAGCGGGAGGCCCACGCGGAGCAGTTCTTC. Translated, it gives CASSSEREAHAEQFF.

The genes are TRBV28 and TRBJ1-1, with 9 bases fitting TRBD1. The V gene end was trimmed by 2 bases and the J gene end by 4 bases; junction bases not matched to a gene: 2. This CDR3 comprises 14 residues. Germline V gives CDR1 MDHEN, CDR2 SYDVKM. Here the CDR3 reads CASSLRTGVTEAFF. The CDR3 DNA sequence: TGTGCCAGCAGTTTAAGGACAGGGGTCACTGAAGCTTTCTTT.

This clone has ten or more counts. J is TRBJ2-3 and V is TRBV5-1; D remains unclear. Germline CDR1 SGHRS, CDR2 YFSETQ. V was clipped by 4 bases and J by 2 bases, with 8 bases between them. CDR3 length: 13 residues. CDR3 residues: CASSPDNTDTQYF. CDR3 coding DNA: TGCGCCAGCAGCCCCGACAACACAGATACGCAGTATTTT.

CDR3 nucleotides: TGTGCCAGCGGGGGGCAAGAGACCCAGTACTTC. Protein: CASGGQETQYF. V and J are TRBV2 and TRBJ2-5; possibly TRBD2 for D (6 bases). Trimming stripped 8 bases from V and 2 bases from J, with 6 bases between. The CDR3 has 11 amino acids. CDR1 is SNHLY and CDR2 is FYNNEI in the germline V gene.

The chain uses TRBV28 and TRBJ2-7, with D perhaps TRBD1 (6 bases). The germline V and J ends were trimmed by 6 bases and 2 bases, with 20 bases remaining between them. Germline CDR1 is MDHEN and CDR2 is SYDVKM. The CDR3 spans 16 residues. CDR3 bases: TGTGCCAGCAGCCAAATCGGACAGTACAGCCCCTACGAGCAGTACTTC. Protein: CASSQIGQYSPYEQYF.

The gene calls are TRBV12-5 and TRBJ2-1, with 7 bases identical to TRBD2. This CDR3 has 16 amino acids. The ends lost 0 bases at V and 6 bases at J; junction bases unmatched: 8. Germline V gene data show CDR1 as LGHNT and CDR2 as FRNRAP. CDR3 sequence: CASGLVRGGSGNEQFF. The CDR3 region has the DNA TGTGCTAGTGGTTTGGTAAGAGGCGGGAGTGGCAATGAGCAGTTCTTC.

The V gene is TRBV30, the J gene TRBJ2-7, with 8 bases lining up with TRBD2. Germline V gene lookup returns CDR1 GTSNPN and CDR2 SVGIG (reference sequence). The length of the CDR3 is 15 residues. With 3 bases clipped from V and 2 bases from J, the junction kept 9 bases outside the gene matches. The CDR3 is CAWRTSGLAPYEQYF. In DNA, the CDR3 is TGTGCCTGGAGGACATCAGGACTAGCACCCTACGAGCAGTACTTC.

This chain joins TRBV28 and TRBJ1-3; D is uncertain. V was clipped by 0 bases and J by 1 base, with 4 bases between them. This CDR3 spans 14 amino acids. Germline V gene data show CDR1 as MDHEN and CDR2 as SYDVKM. The chain's CDR3 is CASSLWLSGNTIYF. CDR3 in DNA: TGTGCCAGCAGTTTATGGTTATCTGGAAACACCATATATTTT. Using reference TRBV28 and TRBJ1-3 for the parts outside the CDR3, the full variable domain is DVKVTQSSRYLVKRTGEKVFLECVQDMDHENMFWYRQDPGLGLRLIYFSYDVKMKEKGDIPEGYSVSREKKERFSLILESASTNQTSMYLCASSLWLSGNTIYFGEGSWLTVV.

The chain has TRBV3-1 (or the pseudogene TRBV3-2) and TRBJ2-4, with TRBD2 matching over 8 bases. Germline V CDR1 and CDR2: LGHDT, YNNKEL (reference sequence). V shed 6 bases, J shed 0 bases, and the junction held 1 base outside the gene matches. This CDR3 is 14 amino acids long. CDR3 coding DNA: TGTGCCAGCAGTAGCGGGGCAGCCAAAAACATTCAGTACTTC. Amino acid sequence: CASSSGAAKNIQYF.

This clone was counted a single time. The genes are TRBV24-1 and TRBJ2-2; no clear D gene. This CDR3 contains 14 residues. V was clipped by 0 bases and J by 5 bases, with 6 bases between them. Germline CDR1 reads KGHDR; CDR2 reads SFDVKD. CDR3 DNA sequence: TGTGCCACCAGTGATTTGACGGGTACCGGGGAGCTGTTTTTT. Translation: CATSDLTGTGELFF.

The count of this clone is one. The chain links TRBV5-4 to TRBJ1-1; D gene uncertain. V was shortened by 4 bases and J by 6 bases, with 16 bases between the two germline ends. There are 14 residues in the CDR3. Per germline, CDR1 SGHNT and CDR2 YYREEE (reference sequence). CDR3 nucleotides: TGTGCCAGCAGCGAGCAAGGAGGGTGGGCTGAAGCTTTCTTT. Amino acids: CASSEQGGWAEAFF.

The chain couples TRBV29-1 to TRBJ2-7; weak D call: TRBD2 (6 bases). Germline V gene data show CDR1 as SQVTM and CDR2 as ANQGSEA. V lost 3 bases, J lost 0 bases, and 6 bases lay in between. The CDR3 sequence is 12 residues long. The CDR3 DNA reads TGCAGCGTTGAGGAGGGCTCCTACGAGCAGTACTTC. Protein sequence: CSVEEGSYEQYF.

This chain links TRBV4-1 with TRBJ1-2, with unresolved D. The V end lost 1 base, the J end lost 4 bases, and 10 bases lay between the germline ends. Germline V lookup: CDR1 MGHRA, CDR2 YSYEKL. The CDR3 contains 14 residues. The CDR3 nucleotides read TGCGCCAGCAGCCAAGGGCAGGTTAGCTATGGCTACACCTTC. Translated: CASSQGQVSYGYTF.

The V call is TRBV5-6, the J call TRBJ1-5, with 7 bases aligning to TRBD1. Per germline, CDR1 SGHDT and CDR2 YYEEEE. The CDR3 totals 14 residues. J lost 6 bases, V lost 4 bases, and 7 bases had no gene match. The CDR3 bases are TGTGCCAGCAGCACAGGACAGGTTGGTCAGCCCCAGCATTTT. Amino acid sequence: CASSTGQVGQPQHF.

The V call is TRBV18, the J call TRBJ1-2; unclear D gene. Looked up from germline, CDR1 is KGHSH and CDR2 is LQKENI. The V gene lost 3 bases and the J gene lost 4 bases, with 18 bases spanning the gap. The CDR3 contains 16 residues. The CDR3, as DNA: TGTGCCAGCTCACCCCACGGTAAGTCGGTGAGCTATGGCTACACCTTC. Protein product: CASSPHGKSVSYGYTF.

The V and J genes are TRBV12-3 or TRBV12-4 and TRBJ1-1; D is unclear. V was cut by 3 bases and J by 5 bases, with 10 bases left in between. There are 13 residues in the CDR3. This chain's CDR3 is CASSFNGETEAFF. The CDR3 coding sequence is TGTGCCAGCAGTTTTAACGGGGAGACTGAAGCTTTCTTT.

The rearrangement joins TRBV11-2 to TRBJ2-1, with D perhaps TRBD2 (6 bases). The CDR3 spans 15 residues. V dropped 1 base and J dropped 6 bases, with 13 bases sitting between them. Per germline, CDR1 SGHAT and CDR2 FQNNGV. As DNA, the CDR3 is TGTGCCAGCAGCTTAGGGCAGGGAGGCCTCAATGAGCAGTTCTTC. Translation gives CASSLGQGGLNEQFF.

This chain uses TRBV7-2 with TRBJ2-7, with 9 bases that match TRBD2. The junction had 9 bases not matched to a gene; V was cut back by 2 bases and J by 7 bases. Germline V CDR1 and CDR2: SGHTA, FQGNSA. This CDR3 has 15 residues. The CDR3 spells CASSLTGILAGEQYF. The CDR3 coding sequence is TGTGCCAGCAGCTTAACAGGAATCCTAGCGGGGGAGCAGTACTTC.